A single sample is the source of the 28 T cell receptor beta chains below, sequenced in a study of T cells after yellow fever vaccination. A single record per CDR3 protein comes from TCRdb applying MiXCR to the 5' RACE reads. Of hundreds of thousands of distinct CDR3 sequences in the sample, approximately 15% were seen once. This sample comprised PBMCs, obtained on the day of the yellow fever booster vaccination. All receptors derive from a young man who received the YFV17D yellow fever vaccine.

V gene TRBV6-5 combines with J gene TRBJ2-4; no clear D. Trimming shortened V by 9 bases and J by 8 bases, and 14 bases separated the two germline ends. This CDR3 spans 12 amino acids. The germline CDR1 and CDR2 sequences are MNHEY and SVGAGI. The CDR3 DNA reads as TGTGCCAGATTCGGAAGAAGAGACATTCAGTACTTC. As protein: CARFGRRDIQYF.

V gene TRBV5-5 combines with J gene TRBJ2-7; a possible D gene is TRBD1 (5 bases). Trimming shortened V by 0 bases and J by 8 bases, and 21 bases separated the two germline ends. There are 16 residues in the CDR3. In germline, CDR1 is SGHKS, CDR2 YYEKEE (reference sequence). CDR3 protein: CASSLADNVRPPQQYF. The CDR3 DNA reads as TGTGCCAGCAGCTTGGCGGACAATGTTCGACCCCCCCAGCAGTACTTC.

V usage is TRBV29-1 and J usage is TRBJ2-5; D is possibly TRBD1 (6 bases). Germline loops: CDR1 SQVTM, CDR2 ANQGSEA. The CDR3 contains 13 residues. Trimming left V 3 bases short and J 6 bases short, with 14 bases between. The CDR3 is CSVDTQGWKTQYF. CDR3 DNA sequence: TGCAGCGTTGACACACAGGGCTGGAAGACCCAGTACTTC.

V gene TRBV14 combines with J gene TRBJ2-1; D possibly corresponds to TRBD2 (6 bases). V lost 4 bases to trimming and J lost 0 bases, with 13 bases between them. CDR1 is SGHDN, CDR2 FVKESK, per germline. The CDR3 is 16 residues long. The CDR3 DNA reads as TGTGCCAGCAGCCCCCTCGGCGGGGTCTCCTACAATGAGCAGTTCTTC. Translation gives CASSPLGGVSYNEQFF.

This clonotype has more than one count but fewer than ten. The chain is built from TRBV6-2 or TRBV6-3 and TRBJ2-7; the match to TRBD1 covers 7 bases. The CDR3 covers 20 residues. V lost 7 bases to trimming and J lost 4 bases; unmatched junction nucleotides: 28. Germline lookup yields CDR1 MNHEY and CDR2 SVGEGT. In DNA, the CDR3 is TGTGCCAGCACCGATTCCACCCTCCATACTAAATTAGGGACAGCGTACGAGCAGTACTTC. Its protein product is CASTDSTLHTKLGTAYEQYF.

This clonotype showed up just a few times. The chain carries TRBV11-2 and TRBJ2-1; no definite D call. The germline V and J ends were trimmed by 2 bases and 2 bases, with 7 bases remaining between them. The length of the CDR3 is 14 residues. Germline V CDR1 and CDR2: SGHAT, FQNNGV. The CDR3 sequence is CASSLRPTYNEQFF. CDR3 DNA: TGTGCCAGCAGCTTAAGACCTACCTACAATGAGCAGTTCTTC.

Only a few counts were recorded for this clonotype. This chain uses TRBV29-1 with TRBJ2-2; TRBD2 matches 9 bases. The junction had 8 bases not matched to a gene; V was cut back by 6 bases and J by 3 bases. CDR3 length: 15 residues. CDR1 and CDR2 (germline): SQVTM, ANQGSEA. The CDR3 region has the DNA TGCAGCGTAAGAGGTATAGCGGGAGACACCGGGGAGCTGTTTTTT. Amino acid sequence: CSVRGIAGDTGELFF.

This clonotype showed up many times. J is TRBJ2-1 and V is TRBV4-2, with 9 bases identical to TRBD2. The CDR3 is 17 residues long. Trimming at V came to 4 bases and at J to 0 bases, leaving 7 bases not matched to a gene. Germline V gene lookup returns CDR1 LGHNA and CDR2 YNFKEQ. The CDR3 reads CASSPTSGRSSYNEQFF. The CDR3 nucleotides read TGTGCCAGCAGCCCGACTAGCGGAAGAAGCTCCTACAATGAGCAGTTCTTC.

V is TRBV27 and J is TRBJ2-2; 8 bases map to TRBD1. The CDR3 loop spans 15 amino acids. Unmatched junction bases numbered 8, after V lost 7 bases and J lost 4 bases. CDR1 is MNHEY and CDR2 is SMNVEV in the germline V gene (reference sequence). In DNA, the CDR3 is TGTGCCAGCACCCTTGACAGGGGTGGCACCGGGGAGCTGTTTTTT. Translating gives CASTLDRGGTGELFF.

This clonotype was detected a few times. The rearrangement links TRBV20-1 to TRBJ2-3; 11 nucleotides line up with TRBD1. Germline V gene lookup returns CDR1 DFQATT and CDR2 SNEGSKA (reference sequence). The CDR3 sequence is 16 residues long. The V and J ends lost 2 bases and 2 bases, in that order; junction bases with no gene match: 6. Here the CDR3 reads CSARSGTGGNTDTQYF. The CDR3 DNA reads TGCAGTGCTAGATCCGGGACAGGGGGGAACACAGATACGCAGTATTTT.

A few counts support this clonotype. The chain links TRBV20-1 to TRBJ2-2; TRBD2 matches at 9 bases. This CDR3 region has 16 residues. J lost 3 bases, V lost 4 bases, and 9 bases had no gene match. The germline V gene has CDR1 DFQATT and CDR2 SNEGSKA (reference sequence). CDR3 protein: CSATLAGGPDTGELFF. CDR3 DNA: TGCAGTGCTACTCTCGCGGGAGGGCCCGACACCGGGGAGCTGTTTTTT.

This clonotype has only a few counts. The V call is TRBV20-1, the J call TRBJ2-1; maybe TRBD1 (5 bases). Deletions cut 2 bases from V and 4 bases from J, with 15 bases between. There are 15 residues in the CDR3. Germline loops: CDR1 DFQATT, CDR2 SNEGSKA (reference sequence). The CDR3 is CSARPTAKGYNEQFF. Written as DNA, the CDR3 is TGCAGTGCTAGACCGACAGCCAAGGGGTACAATGAGCAGTTCTTC.

The CDR3 DNA follows: TGTGCCAGCGATCGCGGGGGCGGGATGTACCAAGAGACCCAGTACTTC. Encoded protein: CASDRGGGMYQETQYF. V and J are TRBV6-2 or TRBV6-3 and TRBJ2-5; perhaps TRBD2 as D (7 bases). The germline V gene encodes CDR1 MNHEY and CDR2 SVGEGT. Trimming took 8 bases from V and 0 from J, leaving 19 bases between them. The CDR3 totals 16 residues.

The J gene is TRBJ2-5, the V gene TRBV28; weak D call: TRBD1 (5 bases). Deletions cut 7 bases from V and 0 bases from J, with 9 bases between. The CDR3 spans 13 residues. Germline V gene lookup returns CDR1 MDHEN and CDR2 SYDVKM. CDR3 loop: CASTPGNQETQYF. The CDR3, as DNA: TGTGCCAGCACCCCAGGGAACCAAGAGACCCAGTACTTC.

The V call is TRBV12-3 or TRBV12-4, the J call TRBJ2-3, with D maybe TRBD1 (6 bases). V lost 11 bases and J lost 2, with 20 bases in between. This CDR3 contains 15 residues. The DNA of the CDR3 is TGTGCCGTCGGAAGGGGGTCTCCTTACACAGATACGCAGTATTTT. Its translation: CAVGRGSPYTDTQYF.

This clonotype was observed a few times. The chain joins TRBV7-2 to TRBJ2-7; 10 bases agree with TRBD2. J was trimmed by 6 bases and V by 3 bases; bases with no gene match: 14. Germline assignment: CDR1 SGHTA and CDR2 FQGNSA. The CDR3 runs 17 residues. CDR3 DNA: TGTGCCAGCAGCTTCCCAAAAACTAGCGGGGAATTGGGCGAGCAGTACTTC. Its protein is CASSFPKTSGELGEQYF.

This clonotype was seen a few times. The rearrangement links TRBV5-1 to TRBJ2-7; 11 bases match TRBD2. This CDR3 has 18 residues. Germline V CDR1 and CDR2: SGHRS, YFSETQ. The trim removed 3 bases at V and 0 bases at J, leaving 11 bases unmatched. The CDR3 coding sequence is TGCGCCAGCAGCTCCCTTAGCGGGAGGGCCTTCAGCTCCTACGAGCAGTACTTC. It is translated as CASSSLSGRAFSSYEQYF.

The chain combines TRBV12-3 or TRBV12-4 with TRBJ2-7; 10 bases fit TRBD1. Losses at the gene ends were 4 bases for V and 2 bases for J; bases not matched to a gene: 14. This CDR3 has 18 amino acids. CDR3 coding DNA: TGTGCCAGCAGTTCCACTCCAGGACAGGGGGTTCGTACCTACGAGCAGTACTTC. It translates to CASSSTPGQGVRTYEQYF.

This clonotype was seen a handful of times. The gene calls are TRBV19 and TRBJ2-1, with D possibly TRBD2 on 5 matching bases. The CDR3 totals 12 residues. Germline CDR1 and CDR2: LNHDA and SQIVND (reference sequence). With 2 bases removed from V and 8 bases from J, the gap between germline ends came to 7 bases. The DNA for the CDR3 is TGTGCCAGTAGTATAACTAGGGATGAGCAGTTCTTC. Protein sequence: CASSITRDEQFF.

This clonotype was counted a few times. The chain employs TRBV9 and TRBJ2-7; 9 positions match TRBD1. V shed 0 bases, J shed 6 bases, and the junction held 4 bases outside the gene matches. The CDR3 sequence is 14 residues long. CDR1 is SGDLS, CDR2 YYNGEE, per germline. This chain's CDR3 is CASSVEVTGGEQYF. The CDR3 coding sequence is TGTGCCAGCAGCGTAGAAGTGACAGGGGGCGAGCAGTACTTC.

This clonotype was found a few times. The V gene is TRBV10-3, the J gene TRBJ2-2; the match to TRBD1 covers 7 bases. The V gene's germline CDR1 is ENHRY and CDR2 SYGVKD. This CDR3 contains 12 residues. CDR3 loop: CVATGFSGELFF. DNA for the CDR3: TGTGTCGCGACAGGGTTTTCCGGGGAGCTGTTTTTT.

The J gene is TRBJ1-1, the V gene TRBV18, with TRBD1 matching over 8 bases. The CDR3 consists of 14 residues. The J segment lost 3 bases and the V segment lost 6 bases, leaving 6 bases of the junction unmatched. CDR1 KGHSH and CDR2 LQKENI come from the germline V gene. CDR3 region: CASSGPTGDTEAFF. CDR3 bases: TGTGCCAGCTCGGGACCGACAGGGGACACTGAAGCTTTCTTT. Full variable domain (missing parts from reference TRBV18 and TRBJ1-1): NAGVMQNPRHLVRRRGQEARLRCSPMKGHSHVYWYRQLPEEGLKFMVYLQKENIIDESGMPKERFSAEFPKEGPSILRIQQVVRGDSAAYFCASSGPTGDTEAFFGQGTRLTVV.

This sequence joins TRBV7-2 and TRBJ2-1; 7 bases map to TRBD2. V lost 7 bases and J lost 2; bases outside the gene matches: 11. There are 16 residues in the CDR3. Germline lookup yields CDR1 SGHTA and CDR2 FQGNSA. The CDR3, as DNA: TGTGCCAGCATTACCGGAGCGGGAAACGCCTACAATGAGCAGTTCTTC. Translated: CASITGAGNAYNEQFF.

This clonotype was seen a few times. This chain uses TRBV11-2 with TRBJ2-3; D may be TRBD2 (6 bases). Germline assignment: CDR1 SGHAT and CDR2 FQNNGV. V was trimmed by 0 bases and J by 3 bases, leaving 16 bases between them. There are 17 residues in the CDR3. The CDR3 reads CASSLEGIRRVTDTQYF. CDR3 nucleotides: TGTGCCAGCAGCTTAGAAGGGATACGGAGGGTTACAGATACGCAGTATTTT.

The sample holds a few counts of this clonotype. The chain has TRBV12-3 or TRBV12-4 and TRBJ2-1, with D maybe TRBD1 (5 bases). The ends were cut back, 8 bases at V and 9 bases at J, with 11 bases in the middle. This CDR3 is built from 11 residues. The CDR3 region has the DNA TGTGCCAGCTCCACTCAGGGTGAGCAGTTCTTC. Protein product: CASSTQGEQFF.

This clonotype was detected only a few times. The chain joins TRBV9 to TRBJ1-1; D might be TRBD1 (5 bases). Germline CDR1 is SGDLS and CDR2 is YYNGEE. There are 15 residues in the CDR3. The germline V and J ends were trimmed by 3 bases and 3 bases, with 15 bases remaining between them. The CDR3 reads CASSGTLGGHTEAFF. The CDR3 DNA sequence: TGTGCCAGCAGCGGGACTCTTGGGGGTCACACTGAAGCTTTCTTT.

There are a few counts of this clonotype. This chain links TRBV7-3 with TRBJ2-7; 8 nucleotides align to TRBD2. The germline V gene encodes CDR1 SGHTA and CDR2 FQGTGA. V gave up 5 bases and J gave up 6 bases; unmatched junction bases: 9. The CDR3 extends over 14 amino acids. The CDR3 nucleotides are TGTGCCAGCAGCATAATCGGGGGGGCCTCCGAGCAGTACTTC. Translated, it gives CASSIIGGASEQYF.

The sample holds a few counts of this clonotype. The J gene is TRBJ2-5, the V gene TRBV6-2 or TRBV6-3, with 7 nucleotides matching TRBD1. The trim removed 6 bases at V and 4 bases at J, leaving 8 bases unmatched. The CDR3 is made up of 14 amino acids. Germline V gene lookup returns CDR1 MNHEY and CDR2 SVGEGT. The CDR3 sequence is CASRTQGTRETQYF. The CDR3 DNA reads TGTGCCAGCAGAACACAGGGGACGCGAGAGACCCAGTACTTC.